The T cell receptor (beta chain) described here comes from a study of molecular identifiers for immune sequencing clone quantification. This clonotype was counted between two and nine times. Antigen specificity is unknown. For naive CD8 T cells, sorting used the CD8+CD4-CCR7+CD45RA+ phenotype. V lost 2 bases and J lost 4; bases outside the gene matches: 0. CDR1 KGHSH and CDR2 LQKENI come from the germline V gene. This CDR3 has 13 residues. The authors built bulk TCR libraries by previously described methods with listed TCR primers. One entry per CDR3 protein, called by TCRdb with MiXCR from the PCR reads. This table holds roughly 100,000 distinct CDR3 sequences, around 30% found once. General observations from the study: Sizes of clones that are highly expanded could be underestimated (if identical TCR molecules share a barcode). Over 98% of effector molecules, but under 1% in naive cells, were held by clones with more than 20 RNA copies.

The chain joins TRBV18 to TRBJ2-3; 7 positions match TRBD1. The receptor was derived from a human donor in good health. Some libraries in this study had Jurkat cell RNA spiked in. The specimen was naive CD8+ T cells from blood, with Jurkat cell RNA spiked in. Subset here: FACS-sorted CD8+CD4-CCR7+CD45RA+ naive T cells. CDR3 amino acids: CASSPDRADTQYF. In DNA, the CDR3 is TGTGCCAGCTCACCAGACAGGGCAGATACGCAGTATTTT. Using reference TRBV18 and TRBJ2-3 for the parts outside the CDR3, the full variable domain is NAGVMQNPRHLVRRRGQEARLRCSPMKGHSHVYWYRQLPEEGLKFMVYLQKENIIDESGMPKERFSAEFPKEGPSILRIQQVVRGDSAAYFCASSPDRADTQYFGPGTRLTVL.